The sequence of this T cell receptor (beta chain) was determined in a study of blood T cell repertoires in COVID-19. TCRdb keeps only in-frame clones here, not all; method: immunoSEQ multiplex PCR. The data contain 250,000 to 400,000 clones, 75% to 90% of them singletons. This receptor was identified in a woman aged 25 to 39 with COVID-19, enrolled during active disease. The sequencing sample was made of peripheral blood.

The CDR3: CASSRGTASPLHF. CDR3 coding DNA: TGTGCCAGCAGTCGAGGGACAGCTTCACCCCTCCACTTT. This rearrangement joins TRBV12-3 or TRBV12-4 to TRBJ1-6; TRBD1 aligns across 7 bases. CDR3 length equals 13 residues. Unmatched junction bases numbered 4, after V lost 5 bases and J lost 9 bases.